What follows are 6 T cell receptor beta chains derived from one specimen sequenced in a study of blood T cell repertoires in COVID-19. TCRdb's table, derived via immunoSEQ multiplex PCR, lists solely in-frame clones and lacks some. The data show around 190,000 clones, roughly 83% seen once. The source material was PBMCs or T cells enriched from blood (not recorded which). The receptors shown here come from a woman aged 25 to 39 who had recovered from COVID-19.

The CDR3 loop is CASSPPGTGVNEKLFF. The CDR3 nucleotides read TGTGCCAGCTCACCACCGGGGACAGGGGTTAATGAAAAACTGTTTTTT. The chain has TRBV18 and TRBJ1-4; 10 bases map to TRBD1. V gave up 0 bases and J gave up 4 bases; unmatched junction bases: 2. CDR1 is KGHSH and CDR2 is LQKENI in the germline V gene. The CDR3 is 16 amino acids.

CDR3 DNA sequence: TGTGCCAGCAGTTTAGGCCCGACAAGTTGGGGCATGAACACTGAAGCTTTCTTT. Its translation is CASSLGPTSWGMNTEAFF. The chain uses TRBV27 and TRBJ1-1, with D possibly being TRBD1 (5 bases). V lost 2 bases and J 0 bases, leaving 19 bases between the germline ends. There are 18 residues in the CDR3. Germline CDR1 reads MNHEY; CDR2 reads SMNVEV (reference sequence).

J is TRBJ1-6 and V is TRBV28; tentative D call: TRBD1 (5 bases). The CDR3 has 15 residues. Germline-derived CDR1 and CDR2 are MDHEN and SYDVKM. V lost 6 bases, J lost 7 bases, and 16 bases lay in between. CDR3 DNA sequence: TGTGCCAGCAGCCTCGCGGGGGTGGTAAATTCACCCCTCCACTTT. Amino acid sequence: CASSLAGVVNSPLHF.

The chain combines TRBV12-5 with TRBJ1-2; D is possibly TRBD1 (5 bases). The CDR3 runs 14 residues. Trimming pared 1 base from V and 8 bases from J, leaving 14 bases between. Germline V CDR1 and CDR2: LGHNT, FRNRAP. Here the CDR3 DNA reads TGTGCTAGTGGTTTGGGACACGGGGGTAGCGGCTACACCTTC. Protein: CASGLGHGGSGYTF.

This clone was seen more than once but under ten times. The chain employs TRBV24-1 and TRBJ2-5, with a weak D call TRBD2 (6 bases). Germline V gives CDR1 KGHDR, CDR2 SFDVKD. V was shortened by 2 bases and J by 2 bases, with 14 bases between the two germline ends. CDR3 length equals 16 residues. The CDR3 loop reads CATSDYSREPQETQYF. CDR3 nucleotide sequence: TGTGCCACCAGTGATTACTCCCGGGAGCCTCAAGAGACCCAGTACTTC.

This rearrangement joins TRBV25-1 to TRBJ1-2; no reliable D call. Trimming left V 6 bases short and J 6 bases short, with 20 bases between. This CDR3 is built from 15 residues. From germline, CDR1 is MGHDK and CDR2 SYGVNS. In DNA form, the CDR3 reads TGTGCCAGCAGGGACTCGACGCGCTTCGGCGATGGCTACACCTTC. Translation: CASRDSTRFGDGYTF.